This is a list of T cell receptor beta chains from one sample in a study of STAT5B mutations in CD4+ large granular lymphocyte leukemia. Method: immunoSEQ multiplex PCR; TCRdb's copy keeps in-frame clones and lacks some. Here the sample spans about 24,000 clones, around 72% being singletons. Sequencing used CD4+ T cells from blood buffy coats. The source of these receptors is a human donor in good health. Both conserved end residues are trimmed from each CDR3.

v_gene	j_gene	CDR3aa
TRBV5-1	TRBJ1-1	ASSLGLEFEAF
TRBV7-2	TRBJ1-1	ASSLAGMNTEAF
TRBV27	TRBJ1-1	ASWGPDRRRTEAF
TRBV28	TRBJ2-7	ASSLSGPSSYEQY
TRBV11-3	TRBJ2-3	ASSLGRGSDTQY
TRBV19	TRBJ2-3	ASSSTRSTQY
TRBV4-1	TRBJ2-1	ASSQVWTLGGLNEQF
TRBV11-3	TRBJ2-5	ASSSRSRTQY
TRBV5-6	TRBJ1-2	ASSLGQRYGYT
TRBV10-3	TRBJ2-7	AIEDSTSGRYEQY
TRBV10-3	TRBJ2-7	AISAIGYEQY
TRBV6-6	TRBJ1-3	ASRDSRLASGNTIY
TRBV6-6	TRBJ2-7	ASSYSSYEQY
TRBV9	TRBJ2-7	ASSVRQGVHEQY
TRBV28	TRBJ1-5	ASSLSGRDQPQH
TRBV15	TRBJ2-1	ATSRGLALYNEQF
TRBV11-2	TRBJ2-5	ASSPGQRWQETQY
TRBV28	TRBJ1-1	ASIPWQGRTEAF
TRBV27	TRBJ1-1	ASSFLDRGPTEAF
TRBV29-1	TRBJ2-1	SVEDYRRGFGDNEQF
TRBV6-5	TRBJ2-5	ASSYSKQGKETQY
TRBV7-9	TRBJ2-5	ASSLARTSGAETQY